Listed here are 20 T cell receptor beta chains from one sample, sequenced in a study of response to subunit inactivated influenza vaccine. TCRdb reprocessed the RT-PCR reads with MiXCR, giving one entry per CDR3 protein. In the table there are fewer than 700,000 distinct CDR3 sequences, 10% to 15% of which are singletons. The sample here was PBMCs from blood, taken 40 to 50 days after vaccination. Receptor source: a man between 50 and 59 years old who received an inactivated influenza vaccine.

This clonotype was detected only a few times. The CDR3 sequence: CSAKLASLSDTQYF. Written as DNA, the CDR3 is TGCAGTGCTAAACTAGCTTCTCTGTCAGATACGCAGTATTTT. The V call is TRBV20-1, the J call TRBJ2-3, with D perhaps TRBD2 (6 bases). CDR1 is DFQATT and CDR2 is SNEGSKA in the germline V gene (reference sequence). The CDR3 sequence is 14 residues long. V was pared by 4 bases and J by 4 bases, with 15 bases between.

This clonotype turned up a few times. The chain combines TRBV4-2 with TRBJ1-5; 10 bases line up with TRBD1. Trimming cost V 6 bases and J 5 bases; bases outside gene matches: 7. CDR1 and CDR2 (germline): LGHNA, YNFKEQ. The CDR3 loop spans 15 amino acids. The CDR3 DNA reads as TGTGCCAGCAGGGGGGCGGGGACAGGGGATCAGCCCCAGCATTTT. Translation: CASRGAGTGDQPQHF.

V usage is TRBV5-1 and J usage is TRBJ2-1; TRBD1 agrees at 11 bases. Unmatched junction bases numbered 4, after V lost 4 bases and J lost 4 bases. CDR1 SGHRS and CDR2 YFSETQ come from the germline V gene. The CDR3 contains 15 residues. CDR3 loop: CASSRTGGNYNEQFF. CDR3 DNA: TGCGCCAGCAGCCGGACAGGGGGCAATTACAATGAGCAGTTCTTC.

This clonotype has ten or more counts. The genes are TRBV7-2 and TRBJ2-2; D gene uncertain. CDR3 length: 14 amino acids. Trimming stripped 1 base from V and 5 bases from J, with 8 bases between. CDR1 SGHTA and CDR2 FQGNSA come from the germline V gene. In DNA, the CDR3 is TGTGCCAGCAGCTTAGGAGGTTGGACCGGGGAGCTGTTTTTT. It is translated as CASSLGGWTGELFF.

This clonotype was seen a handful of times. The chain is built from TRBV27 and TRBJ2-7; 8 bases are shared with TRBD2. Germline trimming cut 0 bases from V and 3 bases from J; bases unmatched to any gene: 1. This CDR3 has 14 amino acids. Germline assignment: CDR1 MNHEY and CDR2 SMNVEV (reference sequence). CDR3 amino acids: CASSLSSGVYEQYF. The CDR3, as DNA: TGTGCCAGCAGTTTATCTAGCGGGGTCTACGAGCAGTACTTC.

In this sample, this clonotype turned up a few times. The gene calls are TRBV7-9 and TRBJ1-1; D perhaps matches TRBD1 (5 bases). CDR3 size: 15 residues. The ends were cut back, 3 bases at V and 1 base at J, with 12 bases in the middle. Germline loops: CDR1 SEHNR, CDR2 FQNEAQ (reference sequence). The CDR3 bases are TGTGCCAGCAGCTTCTCCGGGGCTACGAACACTGAAGCTTTCTTT. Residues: CASSFSGATNTEAFF.

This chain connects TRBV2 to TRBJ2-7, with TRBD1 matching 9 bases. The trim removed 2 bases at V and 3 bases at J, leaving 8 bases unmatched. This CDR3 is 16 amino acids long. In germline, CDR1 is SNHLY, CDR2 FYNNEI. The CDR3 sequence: CASSERGSTGGYEQYF. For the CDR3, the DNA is TGTGCCAGCAGTGAACGGGGCTCGACAGGGGGCTACGAGCAGTACTTC.

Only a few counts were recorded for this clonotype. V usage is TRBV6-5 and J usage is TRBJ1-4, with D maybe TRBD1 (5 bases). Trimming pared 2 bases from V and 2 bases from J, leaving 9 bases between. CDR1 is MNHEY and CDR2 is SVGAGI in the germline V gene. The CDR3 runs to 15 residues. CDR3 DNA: TGTGCCAGCAGTTACCATGGGGGGACTAATGAAAAACTGTTTTTT. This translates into CASSYHGGTNEKLFF.

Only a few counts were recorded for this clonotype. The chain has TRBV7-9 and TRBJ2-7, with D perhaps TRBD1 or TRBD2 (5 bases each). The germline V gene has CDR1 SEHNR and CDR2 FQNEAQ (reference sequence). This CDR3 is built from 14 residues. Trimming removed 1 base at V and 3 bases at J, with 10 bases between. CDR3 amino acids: CASSLGGRYYEQYF. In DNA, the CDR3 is TGTGCCAGCAGCTTAGGGGGACGGTACTACGAGCAGTACTTC.

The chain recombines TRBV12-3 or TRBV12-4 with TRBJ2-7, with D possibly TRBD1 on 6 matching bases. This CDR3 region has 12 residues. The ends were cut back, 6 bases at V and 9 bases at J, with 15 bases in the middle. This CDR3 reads CASRRTMGAQYF. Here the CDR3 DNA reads TGTGCCAGCAGGCGGACCATGGGGGCGCAGTACTTC.

Here the CDR3 DNA reads TGTGCCAGCAGCCAAGTCTCTATTTACAATGAGCAGTTCTTC. It is translated as CASSQVSIYNEQFF. The V call is TRBV14, the J call TRBJ2-1; D is uncertain. The length of the CDR3 is 14 residues. Looked up from germline, CDR1 is SGHDN and CDR2 is FVKESK. Trimming left V 1 base short and J 4 bases short, with 8 bases between.

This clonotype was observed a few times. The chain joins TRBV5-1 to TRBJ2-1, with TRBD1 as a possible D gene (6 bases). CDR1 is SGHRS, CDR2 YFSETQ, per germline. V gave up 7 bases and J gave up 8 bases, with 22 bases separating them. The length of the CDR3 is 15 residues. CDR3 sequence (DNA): TGCGCCAGCGCTTCGACAGGTAGTCGGAAGGATGAGCAGTTCTTC. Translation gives CASASTGSRKDEQFF.

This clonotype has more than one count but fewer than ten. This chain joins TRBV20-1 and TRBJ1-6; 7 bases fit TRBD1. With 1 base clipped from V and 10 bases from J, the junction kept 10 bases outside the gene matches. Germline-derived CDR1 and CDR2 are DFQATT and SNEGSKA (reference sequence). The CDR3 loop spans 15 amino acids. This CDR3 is CSARGRTGGSSPLHF. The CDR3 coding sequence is TGCAGTGCTAGAGGTCGGACAGGAGGGAGCTCACCCCTCCACTTT.

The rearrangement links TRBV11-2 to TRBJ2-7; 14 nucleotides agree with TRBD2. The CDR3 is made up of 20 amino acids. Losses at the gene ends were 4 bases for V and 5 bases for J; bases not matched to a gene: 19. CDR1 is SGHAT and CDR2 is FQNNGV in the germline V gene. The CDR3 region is CASSWQPPGLAGADVHEQYF. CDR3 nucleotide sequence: TGTGCCAGCAGCTGGCAACCCCCGGGACTAGCGGGAGCTGACGTCCACGAGCAGTACTTC.

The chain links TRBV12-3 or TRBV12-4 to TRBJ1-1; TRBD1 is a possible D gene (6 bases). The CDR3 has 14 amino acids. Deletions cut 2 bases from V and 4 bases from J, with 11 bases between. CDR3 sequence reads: CASSLRGEGTEAFF. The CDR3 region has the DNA TGTGCCAGCAGTTTAAGGGGGGAGGGCACTGAAGCTTTCTTT.

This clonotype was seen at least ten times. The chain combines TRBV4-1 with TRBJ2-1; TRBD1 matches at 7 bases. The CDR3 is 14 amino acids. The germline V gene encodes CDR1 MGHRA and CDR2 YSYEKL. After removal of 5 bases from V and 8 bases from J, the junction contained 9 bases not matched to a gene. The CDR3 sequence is CASSKRQGMDEQFF. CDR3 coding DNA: TGCGCCAGCAGCAAGAGACAGGGTATGGATGAGCAGTTCTTC.

Written as DNA, the CDR3 is TGTGCCAGCAGCTTAGGACTGAACTCTGGGGCCAACGTCCTGACTTTC. This gives the protein CASSLGLNSGANVLTF. The chain has TRBV7-2 and TRBJ2-6; D gene ambiguous. There are 16 residues in the CDR3. CDR1 is SGHTA and CDR2 is FQGNSA in the germline V gene. The germline V and J ends were trimmed by 1 base and 0 bases, with 7 bases remaining between them.

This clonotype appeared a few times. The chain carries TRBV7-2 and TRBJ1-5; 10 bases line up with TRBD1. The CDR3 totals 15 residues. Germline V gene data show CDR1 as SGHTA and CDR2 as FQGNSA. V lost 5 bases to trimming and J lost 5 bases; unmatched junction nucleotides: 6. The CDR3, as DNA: TGTGCCAGCAGCAGACAGGGGGCTGTGGATCAGCCCCAGCATTTT. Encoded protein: CASSRQGAVDQPQHF. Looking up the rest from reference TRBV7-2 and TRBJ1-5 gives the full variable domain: GAGVSQSPSNKVTEKGKDVELRCDPISGHTALYWYRQSLGQGLEFLIYFQGNSAPDKSGLPSDRFSAERTGGSVSTLTIQRTQQEDSAVYLCASSRQGAVDQPQHFGDGTRLSIL.

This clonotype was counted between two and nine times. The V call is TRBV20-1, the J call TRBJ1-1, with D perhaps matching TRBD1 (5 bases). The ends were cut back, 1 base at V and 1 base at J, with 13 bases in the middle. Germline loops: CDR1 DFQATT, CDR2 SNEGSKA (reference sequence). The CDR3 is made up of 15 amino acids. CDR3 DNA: TGCAGTGCTAGAGTGCGGGGGGGAACGAACACTGAAGCTTTCTTT. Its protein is CSARVRGGTNTEAFF.

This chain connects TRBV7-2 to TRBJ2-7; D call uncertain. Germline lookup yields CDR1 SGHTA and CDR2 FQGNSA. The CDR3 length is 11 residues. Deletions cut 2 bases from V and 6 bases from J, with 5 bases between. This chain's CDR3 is CASSLNAEQYF. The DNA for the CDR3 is TGTGCCAGCAGCTTAAATGCCGAGCAGTACTTC.